These 11 T cell receptor beta chains originate from one sample sequenced in a study of blood T cell repertoires in COVID-19. Sequenced by immunoSEQ multiplex PCR; TCRdb stores in-frame clones only, minus some. The data show 130,000 to 150,000 clones, roughly three quarters seen once. Sequences were obtained from peripheral blood. These receptors came from a woman aged 70-85 years with COVID-19, enrolled during active disease.

This CDR3 is CASSSLRGGENTEAFF. CDR3 nucleotide sequence: TGTGCCAGCTCCTCTCTCAGGGGTGGAGAGAACACTGAAGCTTTCTTT. The chain employs TRBV18 and TRBJ1-1; the D gene is possibly TRBD1 (6 bases). Trimming shortened V by 6 bases and J by 1 base, and 18 bases separated the two germline ends. The CDR3 contains 16 residues. Germline V gene lookup returns CDR1 KGHSH and CDR2 LQKENI. Combining the CDR3 with reference TRBV18 and TRBJ1-1 gives the whole variable domain NAGVMQNPRHLVRRRGQEARLRCSPMKGHSHVYWYRQLPEEGLKFMVYLQKENIIDESGMPKERFSAEFPKEGPSILRIQQVVRGDSAAYFCASSSLRGGENTEAFFGQGTRLTVV.

The genes are TRBV6-5 and TRBJ1-1, with TRBD1 as a possible D gene (6 bases). V shed 7 bases and J shed 4 bases, with 16 bases lying between them. The CDR3 extends over 14 amino acids. Germline CDR1 and CDR2: MNHEY and SVGAGI. CDR3 sequence reads: CASTQEGGGTEAFF. DNA for the CDR3: TGTGCCAGCACCCAAGAGGGGGGGGGCACTGAAGCTTTCTTT.

V and J are TRBV5-4 and TRBJ2-3; D is unresolved. CDR3 length: 14 residues. V was cut by 4 bases and J by 0 bases, with 9 bases left in between. Per germline, CDR1 SGHNT and CDR2 YYREEE (reference sequence). Written as DNA, the CDR3 is TGTGCCAGCAGCCGCGAGGATAGCACAGATACGCAGTATTTT. It specifies CASSREDSTDTQYF.

V and J are TRBV19 and TRBJ1-5, with 9 bases that match TRBD1. The CDR3 extends over 16 amino acids. The germline V gene has CDR1 LNHDA and CDR2 SQIVND (reference sequence). The V gene end was trimmed by 6 bases and the J gene end by 6 bases; junction bases not matched to a gene: 12. The CDR3 protein is CASRDAGTGSFQPQHF. DNA of the CDR3: TGTGCCAGTAGGGATGCCGGGACAGGGAGTTTTCAGCCCCAGCATTTT.

The rearrangement uses TRBV19 and TRBJ2-7, with 9 bases aligning to TRBD1. Germline V gene data show CDR1 as LNHDA and CDR2 as SQIVND (reference sequence). The CDR3 has 15 residues. J gave up 4 bases and V 6 bases, and 10 bases lay outside the gene matches. This CDR3 is CASSTTGGASYEQYF. The DNA for the CDR3 is TGTGCCAGTAGCACCACAGGGGGCGCTTCGTACGAGCAGTACTTC.

The V gene is TRBV24-1, the J gene TRBJ1-2; the D gene is possibly TRBD1 (6 bases). There are 17 residues in the CDR3. Germline CDR1 is KGHDR and CDR2 is SFDVKD. Trimming left V 3 bases short and J 4 bases short, with 20 bases between. In nucleotides, the CDR3 is TGTGCCACCAGTGATCCGACGTCCGGGGGGCCCGTCTATGGCTACACCTTC. Translating gives CATSDPTSGGPVYGYTF.

This clone was detected only a few times. The V gene is TRBV6-2 or TRBV6-3, the J gene TRBJ2-6; no reliable D call. CDR3 length: 16 amino acids. Trimming removed 2 bases at V and 1 base at J, with 9 bases between. CDR1 and CDR2 from the germline V gene are MNHEY and SVGEGT. The CDR3 spells CASSYPRASGANVLTF. The CDR3 nucleotides are TGTGCCAGCAGTTACCCGAGAGCGTCTGGGGCCAACGTCCTGACTTTC.

This chain links TRBV4-3 with TRBJ2-1; no clear D. CDR1 is LGHNA and CDR2 is YSLEER in the germline V gene. V lost 1 base and J lost 4, with 5 bases in between. This CDR3 has 13 amino acids. Here the CDR3 reads CASSQAQYNEQFF. In DNA form, the CDR3 reads TGCGCCAGCAGCCAAGCCCAATACAATGAGCAGTTCTTC.

This clone was observed once. This chain uses TRBV10-3 with TRBJ1-5; no clear D gene. This CDR3 has 13 amino acids. Trimming stripped 3 bases from V and 5 bases from J, with 8 bases between. The V gene's germline CDR1 is ENHRY and CDR2 SYGVKD. The CDR3 protein is CAISDRTDQPQHF. The CDR3 coding sequence is TGTGCCATCAGTGATCGAACAGATCAGCCCCAGCATTTT.

This clone has only one observation. This rearrangement joins TRBV6-5 to TRBJ2-1; 13 bases agree with TRBD2. The germline V gene encodes CDR1 MNHEY and CDR2 SVGAGI. Germline trimming cut 10 bases from V and 10 bases from J; bases unmatched to any gene: 13. This CDR3 has 15 amino acids. The CDR3 is CATYGGLAGKGEQFF. The DNA for the CDR3 is TGTGCCACCTATGGGGGACTAGCGGGGAAGGGGGAGCAGTTCTTC.

The chain has TRBV28 and TRBJ1-5; 10 nucleotides align to TRBD1. Per the germline V gene, CDR1 is MDHEN and CDR2 is SYDVKM. This CDR3 is 15 amino acids long. V was pared by 7 bases and J by 1 base, with 4 bases of the junction left unmatched. CDR3 nucleotides: TGTGCCAGCATGACAGGGGGCATAAGCAATCAGCCCCAGCATTTT. The encoded protein is CASMTGGISNQPQHF.